This is a list of T cell receptor beta chains from one sample in a study of blood T cell repertoires in COVID-19. Here immunoSEQ multiplex PCR was the method, and the copy in TCRdb shows in-frame clones only, minus some. The sample contains approximately 70,000 clones, 88% of which appear only once. The sample consisted of peripheral blood. These TCRs come from a human donor in a cohort sampled during active COVID-19. Each CDR3 is given with its conserved first and last residue. The D gene is left open where the match is weak. The size entry is marked missing in some rows and otherwise reads once, few, many or a size class.

CASSPQGSNTEAFF	TGTGCCAGCAGCCCACAGGGCTCGAACACTGAAGCTTTCTTT	NA	NA	TRBJ1-1	TRBV7-2
CASSVTGDPGYTF	TGTGCCAGCAGCGTGACAGGGGATCCTGGCTACACCTTC	NA	TRBD1	TRBJ1-2	TRBV7-9
CAWSRLAGRDNEQFF	TGTGCCTGGAGCCGACTAGCGGGTCGAGACAATGAGCAGTTCTTC	NA	TRBD2	TRBJ2-1	TRBV30
CASSPSGPRGDTQYF	TGTGCCAGCAGCCCCAGCGGGCCTCGGGGAGATACGCAGTATTTT	NA	NA	TRBJ2-3	TRBV6-5
CASSVGQAMNTEAFF	TGTGCCAGCAGCGTGGGGCAGGCGATGAACACTGAAGCTTTCTTT	NA	NA	TRBJ1-1	TRBV9
CASSYSKGRVAHEQFF	TGTGCCAGCAGTTACTCGAAAGGCAGGGTGGCCCATGAGCAGTTCTTC	NA	NA	TRBJ2-1	TRBV6-5
CASSLSSRDTEAFF	TGTGCCAGCAGCTTGTCGAGCAGGGACACTGAAGCTTTCTTT	NA	NA	TRBJ1-1	TRBV7-2
CASSLGRRTNYGYTF	TGTGCCAGCAGCTTAGGCAGAAGAACTAACTATGGCTACACCTTC	once	NA	TRBJ1-2	TRBV7-8
CASSHQTSGGVIDTQYF	TGTGCCAGCAGCCATCAAACCTCGGGGGGGGTAATAGATACGCAGTATTTT	NA	TRBD2	TRBJ2-3	TRBV7-2
CASNKGQQPYYNEQFF	TGTGCCAGCAACAAGGGACAGCAACCTTACTACAATGAGCAGTTCTTC	few	TRBD1	TRBJ2-1	TRBV7-2
CASSDTGIGYEQYF	TGTGCCAGCAGCGATACAGGGATCGGCTACGAGCAGTACTTC	NA	NA	TRBJ2-7	TRBV6-5
CASSIGQGGGGYTF	TGTGCCAGTAGTATTGGGCAGGGGGGAGGTGGCTACACCTTC	NA	TRBD1	TRBJ1-2	TRBV19
CASSEEAGGYNEQFF	TGTGCCAGCAGTGAAGAAGCGGGGGGTTACAATGAGCAGTTCTTC	NA	TRBD2	TRBJ2-1	TRBV6-1
CAWSERGFESYGYTF	TGTGCCTGGAGTGAGAGGGGGTTTGAGAGCTATGGCTACACCTTC	NA	NA	TRBJ1-2	TRBV30
CASSFSGSTYEQYF	TGCGCCAGCAGCTTTAGCGGGAGTACCTACGAGCAGTACTTC	NA	TRBD2	TRBJ2-7	TRBV5-1
CASSPNWAGGTAGELFF	TGTGCCAGCAGCCCCAACTGGGCAGGGGGTACGGCCGGGGAGCTGTTTTTT	once	TRBD1	TRBJ2-2	TRBV7-3
CAISESGQDQETQYF	TGTGCCATCAGTGAGTCGGGGCAGGACCAAGAGACCCAGTACTTC	NA	NA	TRBJ2-5	TRBV10-3
CASSRRGNTIYF	TGTGCCAGCAGTCGCAGGGGAAACACCATATATTTT	NA	NA	TRBJ1-3	TRBV6-5
CASSDMGSTKNIQYF	TGTGCCAGCAGTGACATGGGCAGTACCAAAAACATTCAGTACTTC	NA	NA	TRBJ2-4	TRBV6-1
CASSRDRESTNEKLFF	TGTGCCAGCAGCCGGGACAGGGAGTCAACTAATGAAAAACTGTTTTTT	NA	TRBD1	TRBJ1-4	TRBV5-4
CASSLGRRLTEAFF	TGTGCCAGCAGCTTGGGTCGGAGGCTCACTGAAGCTTTCTTT	NA	NA	TRBJ1-1	TRBV5-6
CASSLRTSGKPDTQYF	TGTGCCAGTAGTCTCCGGACTAGCGGGAAACCCGATACGCAGTATTTT	once	TRBD2	TRBJ2-3	TRBV19
CASTTQESPLHF	TGTGCCAGCACCACCCAAGAGTCACCCCTCCACTTT	NA	NA	TRBJ1-6	TRBV12-3/TRBV12-4
CASRRPGSEQYF	TGTGCCAGCAGACGCCCCGGGAGCGAGCAGTACTTC	NA	NA	TRBJ2-7	TRBV11-2
CASSHNIGYTF	TGTGCCAGCAGCCATAATATAGGCTACACCTTC	NA	NA	TRBJ1-2	TRBV3-1/TRBV3-2
CASSLGLAGTVTQYF	TGCGCCAGCAGCCTGGGACTAGCGGGAACGGTGACCCAGTACTTC	NA	TRBD2	TRBJ2-5	TRBV5-1
CASSITGGWDEQFF	TGTGCCAGTAGTATTACTGGCGGGTGGGATGAGCAGTTCTTC	NA	NA	TRBJ2-1	TRBV19
CASSQDGTGSETQYF	TGCGCCAGCAGCCAAGATGGTACCGGTTCAGAGACCCAGTACTTC	NA	NA	TRBJ2-5	TRBV4-3
CASSLNRDTEAFF	TGTGCCAGCAGCCTCAACAGGGACACTGAAGCTTTCTTT	NA	NA	TRBJ1-1	TRBV7-3
CASRNDTTSTDTQYF	TGCGCCAGCAGAAATGACACAACTAGCACAGATACGCAGTATTTT	NA	NA	TRBJ2-3	TRBV5-1
CASSQDLFSGRSFF	TGTGCCAGCAGCCAAGATCTCTTTAGCGGGAGATCCTTCTTC	NA	TRBD2	TRBJ2-1	TRBV3-1/TRBV3-2
CASSPLNQQGAGTEAFF	TGTGCCAGCAGCCCCTTAAACCAACAAGGGGCAGGCACTGAAGCTTTCTTT	NA	NA	TRBJ1-1	TRBV5-4
CASSLGGGGQPPREQYF	TGTGCCAGCAGCTTAGGAGGTGGGGGACAACCCCCTCGGGAGCAGTACTTC	NA	NA	TRBJ2-7	TRBV7-2
CASSGSGGPGETQYF	TGTGCCAGCAGTGGGAGCGGGGGCCCGGGAGAGACCCAGTACTTC	NA	TRBD2	TRBJ2-5	TRBV25-1
CASSEGGLLSGNTIYF	TGTGCCAGCAGTGAGGGGGGTCTTCTCTCTGGAAACACCATATATTTT	NA	NA	TRBJ1-3	TRBV6-1
CASSQDRDNEQFF	TGTGCCAGCAGCCAAGATCGAGACAATGAGCAGTTCTTC	NA	NA	TRBJ2-1	TRBV3-1/TRBV3-2
CASSTGSGGNTIYF	TGCGCCAGCAGTACGGGATCGGGTGGAAACACCATATATTTT	NA	NA	TRBJ1-3	TRBV5-1
CASSIGTANTEAFF	TGCGCCAGCTCCATTGGGACAGCGAACACTGAAGCTTTCTTT	NA	TRBD1	TRBJ1-1	TRBV5-1
CASSPPGLAASGTQYF	TGTGCCAGCAGTCCGCCGGGACTAGCGGCCTCCGGGACGCAGTATTTT	NA	TRBD2	TRBJ2-3	TRBV2
CASSESGRLNTGELFF	TGCGCCAGCAGTGAGTCGGGCCGTTTGAACACCGGGGAGCTGTTTTTT	once	NA	TRBJ2-2	TRBV10-2
CASSHGGQRNTEAFF	TGTGCCAGCAGCCATGGAGGACAGCGGAACACTGAAGCTTTCTTT	once	NA	TRBJ1-1	TRBV3-1/TRBV3-2
CASSQERDRGGPFRNIQYF	TGCGCCAGCAGCCAAGAGAGGGACAGGGGGGGACCATTTAGAAACATTCAGTACTTC	NA	TRBD1	TRBJ2-4	TRBV4-1
CASSLGGGDSPLHF	TGTGCCAGCAGCTTGGGAGGGGGGGATTCACCCCTCCACTTT	NA	NA	TRBJ1-6	TRBV5-6